This T cell receptor (beta chain) was captured by sequencing in a study of shared clonotypes between healthy human individuals. Findings and caveats of the study: What naive subsets generally showed was a larger estimated richness than memory subsets showed.

Each of the donors was a healthy adult who was HIV-negative and had not had a recent acute infection or vaccination. Donors were Caucasian adults residing in Nashville, Tennessee, USA. With regard to this clone: Its antigen is unidentified.

Germline assignment: CDR1 LNHDA and CDR2 SQIVND (reference sequence). The V end lost 1 base, the J end lost 7 bases, and 10 bases lay between the germline ends. CDR3 length: 14 residues. Sequencing was performed with immunoSEQ multiplex PCR; in TCRdb, only in-frame clones are kept and a portion is missing. The sample has 400,000 to 600,000 clones; 90% to 96% are singletons. Sequencing input: naive CD4+ T cells sorted from blood. The subset was: CD45RA+ positively selected. This TCR was recovered from a woman younger than 45 in good health. The J gene is TRBJ2-2, the V gene TRBV19; D may be TRBD2 (5 bases). The CDR3 nucleotides read TGTGCCAGTAGTATAGGACGAGGGAGCGGGGAGCTGTTTTTT. Encoded protein: CASSIGRGSGELFF.